A single sample is the source of the 14 T cell receptor beta chains below, sequenced in a study of blood T cell repertoires in COVID-19. Repertoires were generated with immunoSEQ multiplex PCR, while TCRdb's copy carries only in-frame clones and drops some. This table has approximately 88,000 clones, about three quarters appearing once. The specimen sequenced was peripheral blood. These receptors came from a woman at least 80 years old with active or convalescent COVID-19.

The CDR3 DNA sequence: TGTGCCAGCAGCCGGTCAGGGGTTCCCACAGATACGCAGTATTTT. Its protein is CASSRSGVPTDTQYF. This chain links TRBV11-2 with TRBJ2-3; D is possibly TRBD1 (6 bases). The CDR3 spans 15 residues. Germline V gene data show CDR1 as SGHAT and CDR2 as FQNNGV. V was shortened by 5 bases and J by 2 bases, with 14 bases between the two germline ends.

V gene TRBV19 combines with J gene TRBJ1-5; D remains ambiguous. Trimming shortened V by 11 bases and J by 1 base, and 15 bases separated the two germline ends. CDR3 length: 14 amino acids. The germline V gene has CDR1 LNHDA and CDR2 SQIVND (reference sequence). CDR3 region: CAFQRPLSNQPQHF. The CDR3, as DNA: TGTGCCTTTCAACGTCCGCTAAGCAATCAGCCCCAGCATTTT.

The CDR3 spells CASNLRQGDGSPLHF. CDR3 DNA sequence: TGTGCCAGCAACCTGAGACAGGGCGACGGGTCACCCCTCCACTTT. The chain links TRBV2 to TRBJ1-6; 7 bases are shared with TRBD1. Looked up from germline, CDR1 is SNHLY and CDR2 is FYNNEI. Trimming cost V 7 bases and J 10 bases; bases outside gene matches: 13. This CDR3 is 15 amino acids long.

The genes are TRBV9 and TRBJ1-3; 9 nucleotides agree with TRBD1. Germline V gives CDR1 SGDLS, CDR2 YYNGEE. With V trimmed by 0 bases and J by 4 bases, 8 bases remained unmatched. This CDR3 contains 17 residues. The CDR3 nucleotides are TGTGCCAGCAGCGTAGGTACGGGACAGGGCATCGGAAACACCATATATTTT. Protein product: CASSVGTGQGIGNTIYF.

The rearrangement joins TRBV7-2 to TRBJ1-2; 7 bases are shared with TRBD1. There are 15 residues in the CDR3. J was trimmed by 5 bases and V by 1 base; bases with no gene match: 7. Looked up from germline, CDR1 is SGHTA and CDR2 is FQGNSA. CDR3 in DNA: TGTGCCAGCAGCTTAGTCCCCTCGACAGGGTATGGCTACACCTTC. This codes for CASSLVPSTGYGYTF. Full variable domain (remainder filled in from reference TRBV7-2 and TRBJ1-2): GAGVSQSPSNKVTEKGKDVELRCDPISGHTALYWYRQSLGQGLEFLIYFQGNSAPDKSGLPSDRFSAERTGGSVSTLTIQRTQQEDSAVYLCASSLVPSTGYGYTFGSGTRLTVV.

The V gene is TRBV7-8, the J gene TRBJ1-4; the match to TRBD1 covers 8 bases. Germline loops: CDR1 SGHVS, CDR2 FQNEAQ. V shed 5 bases and J 12 bases; nucleotides not matched to a gene: 2. The CDR3 extends over 11 amino acids. CDR3: CASSTTGELFF. For the CDR3, the DNA is TGTGCCAGCAGCACGACAGGGGAACTGTTTTTT.

The genes are TRBV9 and TRBJ2-5; 12 bases map to TRBD1. The length of the CDR3 is 17 residues. Trimming at V came to 0 bases and at J to 5 bases, leaving 8 bases not matched to a gene. Germline CDR1 is SGDLS and CDR2 is YYNGEE. The CDR3 protein is CASSVDLGDRGLETQYF. The CDR3 nucleotides are TGTGCCAGCAGCGTAGATCTTGGGGACAGGGGGCTCGAGACCCAGTACTTC.

The chain links TRBV11-2 to TRBJ1-5; 8 bases map to TRBD1. Germline lookup yields CDR1 SGHAT and CDR2 FQNNGV. V lost 2 bases, J lost 4 bases, and 4 bases stayed unmatched. The length of the CDR3 is 15 residues. CDR3 coding DNA: TGTGCCAGCAGCTTAACGACAGGGGTAAATCAGCCCCAGCATTTT. Amino acids: CASSLTTGVNQPQHF.

The CDR3 loop is CARSLDWGAEEKLFF. DNA of the CDR3: TGTGCCAGAAGCTTAGATTGGGGCGCGGAGGAAAAACTGTTTTTT. The chain carries TRBV7-5 and TRBJ1-4; whether TRBD1, the table's D call, matches the DNA was not checked. TRBV7-5 is a pseudogene segment. The CDR3 runs to 15 residues.

The V call is TRBV28, the J call TRBJ2-4, with TRBD1 identical over 7 bases. There are 14 residues in the CDR3. Trimming at V came to 4 bases and at J to 10 bases, leaving 10 bases not matched to a gene. CDR1 MDHEN and CDR2 SYDVKM come from the germline V gene. The CDR3 sequence is CASSSGQARDIQYF. The CDR3 nucleotides read TGTGCCAGCAGTTCAGGACAGGCCCGGGATATTCAGTACTTC. The whole variable domain, filled in from reference TRBV28 and TRBJ2-4, reads DVKVTQSSRYLVKRTGEKVFLECVQDMDHENMFWYRQDPGLGLRLIYFSYDVKMKEKGDIPEGYSVSREKKERFSLILESASTNQTSMYLCASSSGQARDIQYFGAGTRLSVL.

This chain uses TRBV28 with TRBJ2-2, with a tentative D call TRBD2 (6 bases). Germline CDR1 MDHEN, CDR2 SYDVKM. V dropped 3 bases and J dropped 7 bases, with 12 bases sitting between them. This CDR3 region has 14 residues. CDR3 sequence reads: CASSFGGINGELFF. The CDR3 DNA follows: TGTGCCAGCAGTTTCGGGGGAATTAACGGGGAGCTGTTTTTT. Variable domain in full (rest from reference TRBV28 and TRBJ2-2): DVKVTQSSRYLVKRTGEKVFLECVQDMDHENMFWYRQDPGLGLRLIYFSYDVKMKEKGDIPEGYSVSREKKERFSLILESASTNQTSMYLCASSFGGINGELFFGEGSRLTVL.

This clone was found a few times. Here the CDR3 reads CASGGGGSGTDTQYF. CDR3 coding DNA: TGTGCCAGCGGTGGGGGGGGCTCCGGCACAGATACGCAGTATTTT. V is TRBV2 and J is TRBJ2-3, with D possibly matching TRBD2 (7 bases). Germline V gives CDR1 SNHLY, CDR2 FYNNEI. The CDR3 contains 15 residues. V was clipped by 8 bases and J by 1 base, with 16 bases between them. Variable domain in full (rest from reference TRBV2 and TRBJ2-3): EPEVTQTPSHQVTQMGQEVILRCVPISNHLYFYWYRQILGQKVEFLVSFYNNEISEKSEIFDDQFSVERPDGSNFTLKIRSTKLEDSAMYFCASGGGGSGTDTQYFGPGTRLTVL.

This clone was detected a few times. The chain couples TRBV27 to TRBJ1-1, with D tentatively TRBD1 (6 bases). Germline V gives CDR1 MNHEY, CDR2 SMNVEV (reference sequence). The ends were cut back, 5 bases at V and 8 bases at J, with 15 bases in the middle. This CDR3 is built from 13 residues. CDR3: CASSLPGGAEAFF. The CDR3 nucleotides read TGTGCCAGCAGTCTACCGGGGGGGGCCGAAGCTTTCTTT.

This clone was seen a handful of times. J is TRBJ2-5 and V is TRBV5-6; TRBD1 agrees at 9 bases. The V gene end was trimmed by 2 bases and the J gene end by 9 bases; junction bases not matched to a gene: 8. Germline V CDR1 and CDR2: SGHDT, YYEEEE. This CDR3 region has 14 residues. CDR3 loop: CASSFPGQGNPQYF. The DNA of the CDR3 is TGTGCCAGCAGCTTCCCCGGACAGGGGAATCCCCAGTACTTC.